This paragraph reports one T cell receptor (beta chain). Germline V CDR1 and CDR2: MNHEY, SMNVEV (reference sequence). CDR3 length: 16 amino acids. V lost 9 bases and J lost 4; bases outside the gene matches: 17. Time point described: pretreatment peripheral blood. Spike-ins of synthetic TCR analog templates went into each PCR. The method was immunoSEQ multiplex PCR; TCRdb's version includes in-frame clones alone and lacks a portion of them. Found here are about 74,000 clones, 85% to 90% of them singletons; the top ten hold 4.5% to 5%. This record belongs to a study of PD-L1 blockade in urothelial cancer. Across the study: Prior regimens of chemotherapy numbered 0 to 3 per patient.

This material consisted of PBMCs, taken around atezolizumab (anti-PD-L1) treatment. V usage is TRBV27 and J usage is TRBJ1-2; 7 nucleotides match TRBD1. This clonotype was sampled from a man aged 65 to 85 with urothelial cancer. The CDR3 DNA follows: TGTGCCAGGAACCCTGTACGGACAGGACCGCCCTATGGCTACACCTTC. It encodes CARNPVRTGPPYGYTF.